This T cell receptor (beta chain) stems from a study of control samples from healthy donors and cancer patients. The CDR3 spans 11 residues. V lost 3 bases, J lost 11 bases, and 8 bases lay in between. CDR1 is MDHEN, CDR2 SYDVKM, per germline. The method was immunoSEQ multiplex PCR; TCRdb's version includes in-frame clones alone and lacks a portion of them. This table has 150,000 to 200,000 clones, around 90% appearing once. The chain couples TRBV28 to TRBJ2-1, with a possible D match to TRBD2 (5 bases). The TCR sequence derives from a woman in her thirties in good health. Sequencing input: blood. The chain's CDR3 is CASSFRGKQFF. In nucleotides, the CDR3 is TGTGCCAGCAGTTTTCGGGGAAAGCAGTTCTTC.